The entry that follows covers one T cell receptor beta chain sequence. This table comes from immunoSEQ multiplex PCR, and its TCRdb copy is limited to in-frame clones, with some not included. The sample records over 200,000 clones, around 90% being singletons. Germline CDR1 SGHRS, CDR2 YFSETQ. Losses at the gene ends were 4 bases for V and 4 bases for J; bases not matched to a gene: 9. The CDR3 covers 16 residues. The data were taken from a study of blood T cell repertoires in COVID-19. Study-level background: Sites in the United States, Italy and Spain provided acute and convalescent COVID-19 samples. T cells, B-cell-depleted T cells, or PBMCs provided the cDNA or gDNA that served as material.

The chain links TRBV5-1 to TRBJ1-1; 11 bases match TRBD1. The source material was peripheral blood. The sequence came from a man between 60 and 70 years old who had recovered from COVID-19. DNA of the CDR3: TGCGCCAGCAGCCCCGGACAGGGGGCATGGGGCACTGAAGCTTTCTTT. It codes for CASSPGQGAWGTEAFF.